The entry that follows covers one T cell receptor beta chain sequence. Its specific antigen is unknown. This sample was taken from a study of monozygotic twins with inflammatory bowel disease (dated by TCRdb to the late 2010s). Notes on the research overall: The complete study included about 28 monozygotic twin pairs: 19 IBD-discordant Danish pairs and nine German pairs, of which four were IBD-concordant and five were IBD-discordant. Disease-associated traits were sought mainly through comparisons between IBD patients and their genetically identical healthy co-twins within discordant pairs. Each individual had, on average, about 151 000 unique TCRalpha sequences and 181 000 unique TCRbeta sequences available for analysis. Study-level results and caveats: Repertoire similarity did not differ between concordant and discordant twins, possibly due to limited statistical power. Distinction between different T cell subtypes could not be achieved in the analysis. IBD patients shared fewer clonotypes with other individuals than healthy twins did, most markedly in patients showing signs of disease activity. IBD patients had lower TCRbeta repertoire diversity, measured by the inverse Simpson index, than their healthy co-twins. No single strong signal or clonotype linked to IBD turned up in the results, so the idea that one exists was not supported. Because patients were on differing immunosuppressive treatments, the repertoires may have picked up extra background noise and inter-individual variability.

Library construction relied on 5' RACE. Each TCR library was prepared from 3,000 to 4,000 ng of total RNA. For each sample, cDNA synthesis was carried out in eight separate reactions using SMARTScribe reverse transcriptase. During cDNA synthesis, template switching was used to introduce unique molecular identifiers that contained a 6-nucleotide sample barcode. TCRalpha and TCRbeta cDNA was amplified in two nested PCRs of about 16 and 10 cycles, and bead purification was carried out after each PCR. Before amplification, the cDNA was treated with uracil DNA-glycosylase and purified using the QIAquick PCR purification kit. The second PCR added Illumina TruSeq-compatible adapters along with sample-specific barcodes. TapeStation and Qubit were used to check library quality and concentration, and roughly 4.9 ng of each library was pooled. Sequencing of pooled libraries was carried out on an Illumina HiSeq2500 single-index Rapid Run using 2 x 100 bp reads and custom sequencing primers. In the original analysis: MiGEC version 1.2.6 was used for UMI-based consensus assembly to correct PCR and sequencing errors. MiXCR version 2.1.1 was used to carry out V(D)J alignment, clonotype assembly and CDR3 extraction. Gene usage, clonotype sharing and MAIT/NKT TCR abundance were normalised by analysing the top 1000, 10 000 and 20 000 clonotypes per sample. Diversity was computed as the inverse Simpson index with the vegan R package after downsampling to 27 000 UMIs. Paired Mann-Whitney U tests were applied to discordant twin pairs, with Benjamini-Hochberg correction for multiple testing. TCRdb reprocessed the reads and assigns one entry to each CDR3 protein sequence, leaving out DNA. The V and J calls follow TCRdb's processing rather than the paper's. The table for this sample shows roughly 100,000 distinct CDR3 sequences. Jointly, the top ten make up approximately 2% of the sample.

The CDR3 starts with the cysteine, ends with the phenylalanine, and has 12 residues. The DNA is unrecorded. The germline V gene sets CDR1 to MDHEN and CDR2 to SYDVKM. From each donor, an approximately 2.5 ml peripheral blood sample was drawn into PAXgene tubes and stored at -80 degrees C. Without any T cell sorting, total RNA was extracted from whole blood using the PAXgene blood miRNA kit on an automated QIAcube. Peripheral blood from monozygotic twin pairs who were concordant or discordant for inflammatory bowel disease underwent deep TCRalpha and TCRbeta repertoire profiling using unique molecular barcoding. Smoking habits were recorded for all twin pairs, and individuals were classified as current, former or never smokers.

In this chain, TRBV28 is recombined with TRBJ2-7; the D gene TCRdb calls, TRBD1, cannot be checked with no DNA. The clonotype comes from a human donor with ulcerative colitis or Crohn's disease, or a healthy co-twin of an affected twin (not recorded which). Specimen: blood. The CDR3 region has the sequence CASRRQGYEQYF.